This T cell receptor (beta chain) was captured in a study of neurological immune-mediated disorders. Study observations and caveats: The absence of any CDR3 amino acid sequence shared by expanded clones across subjects suggests that repertoires were private in all groups. In HTLV-1-associated myelopathy, TCR clonal expansion was greatest, and in multiple sclerosis it was least, below healthy controls.

A 10-nucleotide random UMI tagged transcripts in template-switch 5'RACE cDNA synthesis. TCRdb independently ran MiXCR on the 5' RACE reads; one entry per CDR3 protein. The sample yields around 47,000 distinct CDR3 sequences, 20% to 25% seen once. In this sample, this clonotype turned up once. Its antigen is unidentified. Germline V CDR1 and CDR2: MDHEN, SYDVKM. V was trimmed by 5 bases and J by 7 bases, leaving 12 bases between them. This CDR3 is built from 13 residues. Time point described: technical triplicate 3. The unsorted libraries were prepared from 2 million PBMCs (stored at -80 C). The rearrangement joins TRBV28 to TRBJ1-5, with unresolved D. Sequencing was done on a sample of PBMCs. The TCR sequence derives from a man in his 60s with HTLV-1-associated myelopathy (HAM/TSP). Here the CDR3 DNA reads TGTGCCAGCAGTACTCGGTTGGTCCAGCCCCAGCATTTT. Its protein product is CASSTRLVQPQHF.